The T cell receptor (beta chain) described here comes from a study of T-cell reconstitution after alpha-beta-depleted transplantation in children. From germline, CDR1 is SGDLS and CDR2 YYNGEE. This CDR3 comprises 13 residues. The V end lost 0 bases, the J end lost 2 bases, and 3 bases lay between the germline ends. This clonotype came up many times. The TCRbeta library was prepared with unique molecular identifiers. TCRdb fed the PCR reads into MiXCR, producing one record per CDR3 protein. The repertoire holds 600,000 to 700,000 distinct CDR3 sequences, with around a sixth as singletons. V is TRBV9 and J is TRBJ1-5; no firm D call. The source was PBMCs from the stem cell graft donor, collected from the stem cell graft. This clonotype was obtained from a human donor who donated a stem cell graft to a child with acute myeloid leukemia. As DNA, the CDR3 is TGTGCCAGCAGCGTAGATGGCAATCAGCCCCAGCATTTT. Translation gives CASSVDGNQPQHF.